Listed here are 18 T cell receptor beta chains from one sample, sequenced in a study of T cell repertoires in cytomegalovirus infection. TCRdb reprocessed the reads with MiXCR, giving one entry per CDR3 protein. This table has 150,000 to 160,000 distinct CDR3 sequences, around 24% appearing once. The sequenced material came from PBMCs. Source of these receptors: a human donor in good health (CMV status not recorded). Some clones in this sample may be carry-over from other donors' samples.

This clonotype was detected many times. This chain uses TRBV7-8 with TRBJ1-1; 9 bases align to TRBD1. V shed 2 bases and J 1 base; nucleotides not matched to a gene: 2. Germline V gene data show CDR1 as SGHVS and CDR2 as FQNEAQ. The CDR3 spans 15 residues. CDR3 residues: CASSLNRGRNTEAFF. CDR3 bases: TGTGCCAGCAGCTTAAACAGGGGGCGGAACACTGAAGCTTTCTTT.

The chain carries TRBV12-3 or TRBV12-4 and TRBJ1-1; 8 positions match TRBD1. With 6 bases clipped from V and 6 bases from J, the junction kept 6 bases outside the gene matches. This CDR3 is built from 13 residues. CDR3 nucleotide sequence: TGTGCCAGCAGGGACAGGGCCAGCGCTGAAGCTTTCTTT. Encoded protein: CASRDRASAEAFF.

This chain connects TRBV29-1 to TRBJ2-5; D may be TRBD2 (6 bases). The CDR3 has 13 amino acids. Germline values: CDR1 SQVTM, CDR2 ANQGSEA. V lost 6 bases, J lost 4 bases, and 15 bases lay in between. The CDR3 here is CSVPRDFPETQYF. CDR3 nucleotides: TGCAGCGTCCCGAGGGACTTTCCAGAGACCCAGTACTTC.

The rearrangement links TRBV19 to TRBJ1-2; 8 bases are shared with TRBD1. The length of the CDR3 is 15 residues. V dropped 4 bases and J dropped 4; count of bases not matched to a gene: 8. Germline loops: CDR1 LNHDA, CDR2 SQIVND (reference sequence). The CDR3: CASSTLIQGAYGYTF. DNA of the CDR3: TGTGCCAGTAGTACACTCATCCAGGGGGCCTATGGCTACACCTTC.

The chain employs TRBV7-6 and TRBJ2-1; D unclear. The CDR3 spans 13 residues. The germline gives CDR1 SGHVS, CDR2 FNYEAQ. V was shortened by 0 bases and J by 9 bases, with 9 bases between the two germline ends. Here the CDR3 reads CASSLAPESEQFF. The CDR3, as DNA: TGTGCCAGCAGCTTAGCGCCGGAAAGTGAGCAGTTCTTC.

CDR3 sequence (DNA): TGCGCCAGCAGCTTGACAGGGTCCGGCACAGATACGCAGTATTTT. It is translated as CASSLTGSGTDTQYF. The chain couples TRBV5-1 to TRBJ2-3, with a tentative D call TRBD1 (6 bases). The V end lost 1 base, the J end lost 1 base, and 10 bases lay between the germline ends. Germline assignment: CDR1 SGHRS and CDR2 YFSETQ. CDR3 length: 15 residues.

Regarding this clonotype: One junction end does not reproduce the germline sequence, and a read error may be involved. This chain links TRBV4-1 with TRBJ2-7; possibly TRBD2 for D (5 bases). From germline, CDR1 is MGHRA and CDR2 YSYEKL. The CDR3 sequence is 13 residues long. CDR3 nucleotides: TGTGCCAGCAGCCAAGCTCAACTAGACCCGCAGTACTTC. Its translation: CASSQAQLDPQYF.

The sample holds a few counts of this clonotype. J is TRBJ1-4 and V is TRBV5-1, with D unclear. The CDR3 totals 14 residues. Looked up from germline, CDR1 is SGHRS and CDR2 is YFSETQ. V lost 4 bases and J 7 bases, leaving 14 bases between the germline ends. CDR3 sequence reads: CASSPDRVGEKLFF. Written as DNA, the CDR3 is TGCGCCAGCAGCCCAGACCGGGTCGGTGAAAAACTGTTTTTT.

The chain joins TRBV5-5 to TRBJ1-1; unclear D gene. The germline V gene encodes CDR1 SGHKS and CDR2 YYEKEE (reference sequence). The germline V and J ends were trimmed by 1 base and 1 base, with 8 bases remaining between them. The CDR3 is made up of 14 amino acids. CDR3 coding DNA: TGTGCCAGCAGCTTGTTCGTAGCGAACACTGAAGCTTTCTTT. Residues: CASSLFVANTEAFF.

This clonotype has just a few counts. The chain joins TRBV27 to TRBJ1-5, with D maybe TRBD1 (5 bases). CDR3 length: 12 amino acids. V was pared by 4 bases and J by 10 bases, with 11 bases between. Germline V gives CDR1 MNHEY, CDR2 SMNVEV (reference sequence). CDR3 sequence: CASSSVGGPQHF. CDR3 nucleotide sequence: TGTGCCAGCAGTTCCGTCGGGGGACCCCAGCATTTT.

V is TRBV2 and J is TRBJ2-2, with D possibly being TRBD2 (5 bases). This CDR3 spans 14 amino acids. Trimming removed 4 bases at V and 0 bases at J, with 6 bases between. CDR1 SNHLY and CDR2 FYNNEI come from the germline V gene. The CDR3 sequence is CASSGGANTGELFF. CDR3 sequence (DNA): TGTGCCAGCAGTGGGGGAGCGAACACCGGGGAGCTGTTTTTT.

At least ten counts were recorded for this clonotype. The CDR3 DNA reads TGTGCCAGCAGCCCCATAGCGGGGGGGCTCCCTGCGGAGACCCAGTACTTC. Protein product: CASSPIAGGLPAETQYF. The chain carries TRBV7-2 and TRBJ2-5, with 11 bases aligning to TRBD2. The germline V gene has CDR1 SGHTA and CDR2 FQGNSA. Unmatched junction bases numbered 13, after V lost 5 bases and J lost 5 bases. This CDR3 has 17 residues.

In DNA, the CDR3 is TGTGCCAGCAGTTTAGGGGGGTGGGGCAATCAGCCCCAGCATTTT. It encodes CASSLGGWGNQPQHF. J is TRBJ1-5 and V is TRBV28, with a tentative D call TRBD1 (5 bases). Germline loops: CDR1 MDHEN, CDR2 SYDVKM. V was trimmed by 2 bases and J by 2 bases, leaving 10 bases between them. CDR3 size: 15 residues.

Notes on this clonotype: An end of the junction does not agree with germline; a read error may underlie this. The chain carries TRBV28 and TRBJ2-6; a possible D gene is TRBD2 (7 bases). Per germline, CDR1 MDHEN and CDR2 SYDVKM. The length of the CDR3 is 16 residues. The CDR3 DNA reads TGTGCCAGCAGTCCCCCGGGGGGCTCTGGGGCTAACGTCCTGACTTTC. Amino acid sequence: CASSPPGGSGANVLTF. The entire variable domain, with the rest obtained from reference TRBV28 and TRBJ2-6, is as follows: DVKVTQSSRYLVKRTGEKVFLECVQDMDHENMFWYRQDPGLGLRLIYFSYDVKMKEKGDIPEGYSVSREKKERFSLILESASTNQTSMYLCASSPPGGSGANVLTFGAGSRLTVL.

The chain combines TRBV6-5 with TRBJ1-6; D uncertain. Germline-derived CDR1 and CDR2 are MNHEY and SVGAGI. The V and J ends lost 5 bases and 5 bases respectively, with 13 bases between them. The CDR3 runs to 15 residues. The CDR3 nucleotides are TGTGCCAGCAGTGAAGACGGGAGGGATAATTCACCCCTCCACTTT. Translation: CASSEDGRDNSPLHF.

The V and J genes are TRBV3-1 and TRBJ2-7; D is perhaps TRBD2 (6 bases). In germline, CDR1 is LGHDT, CDR2 YNNKEL (reference sequence). This CDR3 is 12 amino acids long. V dropped 5 bases and J dropped 6 bases, with 11 bases sitting between them. The CDR3 region is CASSSGLLEQYF. The CDR3 bases are TGTGCCAGCAGCTCGGGACTCCTCGAGCAGTACTTC.

The chain employs TRBV6-2 or TRBV6-3 and TRBJ1-1, with unresolved D. The CDR3 is made up of 11 amino acids. Germline V gene data show CDR1 as MNHEY and CDR2 as SVGEGT. V was shortened by 7 bases and J by 11 bases, with 14 bases between the two germline ends. As DNA, the CDR3 is TGTGCCAGCAATAATGGCAGGTGGGCTTTCTTT. It codes for CASNNGRWAFF.

This clonotype was observed a few times. This chain joins TRBV6-2 or TRBV6-3 and TRBJ1-4; D not resolved. The V end lost 2 bases, the J end lost 13 bases, and 17 bases lay between the germline ends. Germline-derived CDR1 and CDR2 are MNHEY and SVGEGT. This CDR3 is built from 14 residues. The CDR3 nucleotides are TGTGCCAGCAGTTACCTGGACGGATATTCCCCACTGTTTTTT. Translated: CASSYLDGYSPLFF.